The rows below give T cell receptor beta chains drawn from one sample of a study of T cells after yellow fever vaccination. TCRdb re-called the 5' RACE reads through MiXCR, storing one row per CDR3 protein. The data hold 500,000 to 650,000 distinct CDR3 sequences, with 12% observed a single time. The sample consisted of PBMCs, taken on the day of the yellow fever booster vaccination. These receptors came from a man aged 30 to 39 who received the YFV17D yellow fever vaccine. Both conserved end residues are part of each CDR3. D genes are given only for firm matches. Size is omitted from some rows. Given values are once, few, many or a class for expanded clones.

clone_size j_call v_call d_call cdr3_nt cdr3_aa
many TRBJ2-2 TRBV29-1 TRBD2 TGCAGCGCCCCCGGGTCCAGGGCTAGCGGGCACTTCGGGGAGCTGTTTTTT CSAPGSRASGHFGELFF
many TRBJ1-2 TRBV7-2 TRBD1 TGTGCCAGCAGCCAGGGGGTTCGCTATGGCTACACCTTC CASSQGVRYGYTF
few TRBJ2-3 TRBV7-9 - TGTGCCGTTCCTAAGGCTTTGAGCACAGATACGCAGTATTTT CAVPKALSTDTQYF
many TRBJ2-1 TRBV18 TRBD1 TGTGCCAGCTCACCCGAACAGGGGTTTATCGATGAGCAGTTCTTC CASSPEQGFIDEQFF
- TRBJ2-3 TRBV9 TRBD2 TGTGCCAGCAGCGTAGGTCTAGCGGCATACACAGATACGCAGTATTTT CASSVGLAAYTDTQYF
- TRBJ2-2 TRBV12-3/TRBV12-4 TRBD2 TGTGGCAGCAGTCGAGCGGGAGGGCCGCCCACCGGGGAGCTGTTTTTT CGSSRAGGPPTGELFF
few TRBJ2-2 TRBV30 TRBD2 TGTGCCTGGAGTTGGACTAGCGGGACATCAGGCGGGGAGCTGTTTTTT CAWSWTSGTSGGELFF
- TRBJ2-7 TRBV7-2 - TGTGCCAGCAGCCGACGGGACGGTCCCTACGAGCAGTACTTC CASSRRDGPYEQYF
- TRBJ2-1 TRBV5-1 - TGCGCCAGCAGCGACTGGCGGGAGCAGTTCTTC CASSDWREQFF
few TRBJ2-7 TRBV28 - TGTGCCAGCAGTTGGGGGATCTACGAGCAGTACTTC CASSWGIYEQYF
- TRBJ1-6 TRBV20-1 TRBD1 TGCAGTGCTCCCGGACAGGGCGGTTCACCCCTCCACTTT CSAPGQGGSPLHF
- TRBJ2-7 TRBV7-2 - TGTGCCAGCAGCTTAGAGGAGTCGGTTTTGTACGAGCAGTACTTC CASSLEESVLYEQYF
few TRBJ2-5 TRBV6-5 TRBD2 TGTGCCAGCAGTTACCTCTCCGGGACTAGCGGGAACCAAGAGACCCAGTACTTC CASSYLSGTSGNQETQYF
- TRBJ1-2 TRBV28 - TGTGCCAGCAGTTTTGGGCAGAGCTATGGCTACACCTTC CASSFGQSYGYTF
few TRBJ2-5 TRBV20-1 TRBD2 TGCAGTGCAATCCCGGGGGGTAGCGGTCACCAAGAGACCCAGTACTTC CSAIPGGSGHQETQYF
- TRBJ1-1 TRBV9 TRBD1 TGTGCCAGTGCTCTTTTGGACAGGGACACTGAAGCTTTCTTT CASALLDRDTEAFF
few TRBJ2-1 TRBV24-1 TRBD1 TGTGCCACCAGTGACCCGAGGACAGGGGGCCCGGGCCATGAGCAGTTCTTC CATSDPRTGGPGHEQFF
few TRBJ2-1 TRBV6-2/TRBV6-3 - TGTGCCAGCAGTTACTCGCAGCTTTCCGGACCAGCGAACAATGAGCAGTTCTTC CASSYSQLSGPANNEQFF
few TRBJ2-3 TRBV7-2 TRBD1 TGTGCCAGCAGCTTACCGCAGGGGGCGAGCACAGATACGCAGTATTTT CASSLPQGASTDTQYF
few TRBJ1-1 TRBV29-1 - TGCAGCGTCGCCCAGGGTGGGACTGAAGCTTTCTTT CSVAQGGTEAFF
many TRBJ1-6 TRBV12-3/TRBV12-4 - TGTGCCAGCGCGGACGGGACGGGTTCACCCCTCCACTTT CASADGTGSPLHF
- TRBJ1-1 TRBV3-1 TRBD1 TGTGCCAGCAGCCGCCAGGGGGCTGACACTGAAGCTTTCTTT CASSRQGADTEAFF
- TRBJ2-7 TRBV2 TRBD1 TGTGCCAGCAGTGAAAGGGGGCAGTCCTACGAGCAGTACTTC CASSERGQSYEQYF
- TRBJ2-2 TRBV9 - TGTGCCACCTACTCCGGTGGCGGAGGGACCGGGGAGCTGTTTTTT CATYSGGGGTGELFF
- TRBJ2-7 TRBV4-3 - TGCGCCAGCAGCCAAGATACAGAGACCTACGAGCAGTACTTC CASSQDTETYEQYF
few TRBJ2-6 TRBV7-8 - TGTGCCAGCAGCCAGGTTTCTGGGGCCAACGTCCTGACTTTC CASSQVSGANVLTF
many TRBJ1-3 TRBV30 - TGTGCCTGGAGTGTTGATTGGGAGGGAAACACCATATATTTT CAWSVDWEGNTIYF
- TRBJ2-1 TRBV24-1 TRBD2 TGTGCCACCAGTGGCCCACTAGCGGGAGCAGCGGTTGAGCAGTTCTTC CATSGPLAGAAVEQFF
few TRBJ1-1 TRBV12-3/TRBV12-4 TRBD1 TGTGCCAGCAGAGCAGGGGGGAACACTGAAGCTTTCTTT CASRAGGNTEAFF
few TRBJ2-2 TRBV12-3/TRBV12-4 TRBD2 TGTGCCAGCAGTCCCCGACGGGGGGTGGCCGGGGAGCTGTTTTTT CASSPRRGVAGELFF
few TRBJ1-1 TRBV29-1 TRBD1 TGCAGCGTTGTCGCAGGGGGGGTTGAAGCTTTCTTT CSVVAGGVEAFF
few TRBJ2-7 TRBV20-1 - TGCAGTGCTAGAGATGGCCGGGAGTGGTCCTACGAGCAGTACTTC CSARDGREWSYEQYF
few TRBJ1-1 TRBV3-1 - TGTGCCAGCAGCCAAGGGGTAGGAGGGCTTATTCGGACTGAAGCTTTCTTT CASSQGVGGLIRTEAFF